These T cell receptor beta chains were read from a single sample in a study of graft-versus-host responses after intestinal transplantation. Data came from immunoSEQ multiplex PCR; TCRdb stores just in-frame clones and leaves some out. The repertoire holds some 13,000 clones, with 80% to 90% as singletons. Source: PBMCs, taken 120 to 130 days after transplant. These receptor sequences come from a human patient who received an intestinal transplant, so some T cells may come from the graft donor. Each CDR3 is given with its conserved first and last residue. D genes are given only for firm matches. For some rows the clone size is stated as once, few or many, or as a class when expanded; others skip it.

size	J	V	D	CDR3	DNA
-	TRBJ2-2	TRBV4-1	-	CASSQGLTGELFF	TGCGCCAGCAGCCAAGGTTTGACCGGGGAGCTGTTTTTT
few	TRBJ2-2	TRBV23-1	-	CASSQSLGGNTGELFF	TGCGCCAGCAGTCAATCATTGGGAGGGAACACCGGGGAGCTGTTTTTT
-	TRBJ2-7	TRBV5-1	TRBD1	CASSSGQVGYEQYF	TGCGCCAGCAGCTCGGGACAGGTGGGATACGAGCAGTACTTC
once	TRBJ2-5	TRBV9	-	CASSVGGQETQYF	TGTGCCAGCAGCGTCGGTGGGCAAGAGACCCAGTACTTC
-	TRBJ2-7	TRBV4-1	TRBD1	CASSLGQVSSYEQYF	TGCGCCAGCAGCTTGGGACAGGTTAGCTCCTACGAGCAGTACTTC
-	TRBJ2-5	TRBV5-4	-	CASSSGLGGGQETQYF	TGTGCCAGCAGCTCAGGACTAGGGGGGGGACAAGAGACCCAGTACTTC
-	TRBJ2-7	TRBV7-1	-	CASGDGDTYEQYF	TGTGCCAGCGGAGACGGGGACACCTACGAGCAGTACTTC
-	TRBJ2-3	TRBV15	TRBD2	CATSREREGTDTQYF	TGTGCCACCAGCAGAGAGCGGGAGGGCACAGATACGCAGTATTTT
-	TRBJ2-3	TRBV30	TRBD2	CAWLPGTSGRLRDTDTQYF	TGTGCCTGGCTTCCGGGGACTAGCGGAAGATTGAGGGACACAGATACGCAGTATTTT
-	TRBJ1-4	TRBV5-1	-	CASSPRDPSTNEKLFF	TGCGCCAGCAGCCCCCGAGACCCATCAACTAATGAAAAACTGTTTTTT
-	TRBJ2-7	TRBV7-9	TRBD1	CASSLQGAGEQYF	TGTGCCAGCAGCTTGCAGGGGGCGGGCGAGCAGTACTTC
-	TRBJ2-7	TRBV6-1	TRBD1	CASSADRGRKDEQYF	TGTGCCAGCAGTGCGGACAGGGGGCGCAAAGACGAGCAGTACTTC
-	TRBJ1-4	TRBV6-1	TRBD1	CASVTGANNEKLFF	TGTGCCAGCGTGACAGGGGCAAATAATGAAAAACTGTTTTTT
-	TRBJ2-7	TRBV5-1	-	CASSTRPLSGSSYEQYF	TGCGCCAGCAGCACCCGCCCTCTCAGCGGAAGCTCCTACGAGCAGTACTTC
-	TRBJ2-1	TRBV9	TRBD2	CASSLSPAGRGSNEQFF	TGTGCCAGCAGCCTCTCCCCAGCGGGGCGCGGAAGCAATGAGCAGTTCTTC
-	TRBJ2-1	TRBV10-2	-	CASKTGTRYNEQFF	TGCGCCAGCAAAACTGGGACTCGATACAATGAGCAGTTCTTC
-	TRBJ2-7	TRBV6-6	TRBD2	CASSYSGGGNYEQYF	TGTGCCAGCAGTTACTCCGGGGGGGGGAACTACGAGCAGTACTTC
once	TRBJ1-1	TRBV4-1	-	CASSQGRLTESGAFF	TGCGCCAGCAGCCAAGGACGCCTTACAGAATCGGGAGCTTTCTTT
-	TRBJ1-2	TRBV7-9	TRBD1	CASSLGDRENYGYTF	TGTGCCAGCAGCTTAGGGGACAGGGAGAACTATGGCTACACCTTC
-	TRBJ2-4	TRBV7-9	-	CASSLFHAKNIQYF	TGTGCCAGCAGCTTATTTCACGCCAAAAACATTCAGTACTTC
-	TRBJ2-5	TRBV6-5	-	CASSYSVSRTETQYF	TGTGCCAGCAGTTACTCAGTTAGCAGGACCGAGACCCAGTACTTC
-	TRBJ2-1	TRBV7-7	TRBD1	CASSLAGGAYNEQFF	TGTGCTAGCAGCTTAGCAGGGGGTGCCTACAATGAGCAGTTCTTC
once	TRBJ2-1	TRBV11-2	-	CASSLQRTPYNEQFF	TGTGCCAGCAGCTTACAGCGAACCCCCTACAATGAGCAGTTCTTC
-	TRBJ2-5	TRBV7-9	TRBD1	CASSLGRTGGQETQYF	TGTGCCAGCAGCTTGGGCCGGACAGGAGGCCAAGAGACCCAGTACTTC
-	TRBJ2-7	TRBV6-1	TRBD2	CASSLAGGTYYEQYF	TGTGCCAGCAGCCTAGCGGGGGGCACCTATTACGAGCAGTACTTC
-	TRBJ2-7	TRBV11-3	-	CASSLVISYEQYF	TGTGCCAGCAGCTTGGTCATCTCCTACGAGCAGTACTTC
-	TRBJ2-1	TRBV18	TRBD2	CASSLTGLAGGATYNEQFF	TGTGCCAGCTCTTTGACGGGGCTAGCGGGAGGCGCAACCTACAATGAGCAGTTCTTC
-	TRBJ2-5	TRBV7-2	TRBD1	CASRPTGIVYQETQYF	TGTGCCAGCAGACCGACAGGGATTGTGTACCAAGAGACCCAGTACTTC
-	TRBJ1-2	TRBV29-1	-	CSVPGGAGFDYGYTF	TGCAGCGTCCCCGGGGGGGCTGGGTTTGACTATGGCTACACCTTC
-	TRBJ1-6	TRBV7-8	TRBD1	CASSPDRANSPLHF	TGTGCCAGCAGCCCGGACAGGGCCAATTCACCCCTCCACTTT
-	TRBJ2-7	TRBV12-5	-	CASGLGNGEQYF	TGTGCTAGTGGCCTGGGGAACGGCGAGCAGTACTTC
-	TRBJ2-7	TRBV11-2	-	CASSLTSEQYF	TGTGCCAGCAGCCTCACCTCCGAGCAGTACTTC
-	TRBJ2-1	TRBV7-8	-	CASSLAGSEQFF	TGTGCCAGCAGCTTAGCGGGGAGTGAGCAGTTCTTC
-	TRBJ2-1	TRBV28	TRBD2	CAGRAGGSTYNEQFF	TGTGCCGGACGCGCGGGGGGCTCAACCTACAATGAGCAGTTCTTC
-	TRBJ2-3	TRBV6-4	-	CASSDSLGSTDTQYF	TGTGCCAGCAGTGACTCGCTGGGGAGCACAGATACGCAGTATTTT
-	TRBJ1-1	TRBV6-1	TRBD1	CASSDPGTGGKWVTEAFF	TGTGCCAGCAGTGACCCGGGGACAGGGGGTAAATGGGTCACTGAAGCTTTCTTT
-	TRBJ2-3	TRBV30	-	CAWRPRGHTQYF	TGTGCCTGGAGACCACGGGGCCATACGCAGTATTTT
-	TRBJ2-7	TRBV2	TRBD2	CASRKRTSDSEQYF	TGTGCCAGCAGGAAGAGGACTAGCGACTCCGAGCAGTACTTC
-	TRBJ1-2	TRBV6-1	TRBD1	CASSGDRGLHYGYTF	TGTGCCAGCAGTGGGGACAGGGGGCTGCACTATGGCTACACCTTC
few	TRBJ1-3	TRBV19	-	CASLQVSGNTIYF	TGTGCCAGTTTACAGGTCTCTGGAAACACCATATATTTT
-	TRBJ2-7	TRBV2	TRBD2	CASSEVGGDSYEQYF	TGTGCCAGCAGTGAAGTGGGAGGGGACTCCTACGAGCAGTACTTC
-	TRBJ2-7	TRBV11-2	TRBD1	CASSFTGTGVNEQYF	TGTGCCAGCAGCTTTACCGGGACAGGGGTTAACGAGCAGTACTTC
once	TRBJ2-3	TRBV4-2	-	CASNPSQWGTDTQYF	TGTGCCAGCAACCCCAGTCAGTGGGGCACAGATACGCAGTATTTT
-	TRBJ2-7	TRBV7-7	TRBD2	CASSKTSGTTGRREQYF	TGTGCTAGCAGCAAGACTAGCGGGACAACTGGGCGGCGGGAGCAGTACTTC